This paragraph covers one TCR beta chain sequence. Its specificity is not known. The data belong to a study of T cell responses to AZD1222 COVID-19 vaccine. The study, taken as a whole, reports: Donors skewed white British and female; clonal diversity was possibly underestimated. There were repertoire samples only from the period after the peak T cell response.

The protocol was immunoSEQ multiplex PCR, while the TCRdb copy is restricted to in-frame clones and leaves out a portion. The sample records around 140,000 clones, more than 90% being singletons. From germline, CDR1 is SEHNR and CDR2 FQNEAQ (reference sequence). The CDR3 has 16 amino acids. V shed 4 bases and J shed 0 bases, with 15 bases lying between them. This rearrangement joins TRBV7-9 to TRBJ2-5; tentative D call: TRBD2 (6 bases). This receptor was obtained from an adult in good health. Source: peripheral blood, taken on day 0 of AZD1222 vaccination. CDR3 bases: TGTGCCAGCAGCTCTATCTCGTGGGGGGACCAAGAGACCCAGTACTTC. This gives the protein CASSSISWGDQETQYF. Drawing the rest from reference TRBV7-9 and TRBJ2-5, the complete variable domain is DTGVSQNPRHKITKRGQNVTFRCDPISEHNRLYWYRQTLGQGPEFLTYFQNEAQLEKSRLLSDRFSAERPKGSFSTLEIQRTEQGDSAMYLCASSSISWGDQETQYFGPGTRLLVL.